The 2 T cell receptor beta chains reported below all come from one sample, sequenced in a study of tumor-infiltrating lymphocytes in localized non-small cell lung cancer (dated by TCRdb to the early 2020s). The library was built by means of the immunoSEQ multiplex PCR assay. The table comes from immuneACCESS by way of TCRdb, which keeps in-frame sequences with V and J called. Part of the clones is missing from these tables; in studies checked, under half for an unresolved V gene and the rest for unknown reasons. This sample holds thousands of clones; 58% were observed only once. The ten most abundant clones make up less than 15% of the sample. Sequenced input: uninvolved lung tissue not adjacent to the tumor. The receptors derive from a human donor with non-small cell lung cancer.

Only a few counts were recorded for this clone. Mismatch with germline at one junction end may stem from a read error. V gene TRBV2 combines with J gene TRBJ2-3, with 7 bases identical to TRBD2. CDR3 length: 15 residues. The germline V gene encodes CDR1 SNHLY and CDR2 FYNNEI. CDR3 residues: CASSEAGFSTDTQYF. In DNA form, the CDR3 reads TGTGCCAGCAGCGAAGCGGGGTTTAGCACAGATACGCAGTATTTT.

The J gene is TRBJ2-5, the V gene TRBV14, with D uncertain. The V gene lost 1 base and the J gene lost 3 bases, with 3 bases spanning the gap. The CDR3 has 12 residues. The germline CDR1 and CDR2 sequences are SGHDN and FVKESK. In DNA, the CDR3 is TGTGCCAGCAGCCAAGCTAAAGAGACCCAGTACTTC. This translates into CASSQAKETQYF.